The T cell receptor (beta chain) described here comes from a study of blood T cell repertoires in COVID-19. With 10 bases removed from V and 6 bases from J, the gap between germline ends came to 15 bases. The CDR3 consists of 13 residues. CDR1 and CDR2 from the germline V gene are ENHRY and SYGVKD. Cohorts were based on clinical histories the participants reported. Individuals in the exposed group had encountered a COVID-19 case within 2 weeks preceding study entry. Assay used: immunoSEQ multiplex PCR; TCRdb lists only in-frame clones, some missing. The sample comprises some 320,000 clones, roughly 85% of which are singletons, and approximately 1.9% rests with the top ten.

Sequenced material: PBMCs or T cells enriched from blood (not recorded which). The chain has TRBV10-3 and TRBJ2-2; no definite D call. The clonotype comes from a woman aged 25 to 39 who had been exposed to COVID-19. Here the CDR3 reads CATEEISPGELFF. CDR3 DNA: TGTGCCACCGAGGAGATAAGCCCCGGGGAGCTGTTTTTT.